Listed below are T cell receptor beta chains from one sample, sequenced in a study of blood T cell repertoires in COVID-19. Assay used: immunoSEQ multiplex PCR; TCRdb lists only in-frame clones, some missing. The data contain roughly 300,000 clones, approximately 90% of them singletons. Sequences were obtained from PBMCs or T cells enriched from blood (not recorded which). Receptor source: a man younger than 40 who had recovered from COVID-19. Both conserved end residues are part of each CDR3. Fields, in order: CDR3 length, clone size, J gene, V gene, D gene, CDR3 protein, CDR3 DNA. A D gene is named only where the DNA matches it firmly. Clone size is stated in some rows and not others, as once, few, many or a class when expanded.

18,-,TRBJ2-7,TRBV3-1/TRBV3-2,TRBD2,CASSQYSMEPGGSYEQYF,TGTGCCAGCAGCCAATATAGTATGGAGCCGGGGGGGTCCTACGAGCAGTACTTC
15,-,TRBJ2-4,TRBV6-5,TRBD1,CASSYEGAAKNIQYF,TGTGCCAGCAGTTACGAGGGGGCAGCCAAAAACATTCAGTACTTC
18,-,TRBJ2-5,TRBV28,TRBD2,CASSYGLAGDAAQETQYF,TGTGCCAGCAGCTATGGACTAGCGGGGGACGCAGCTCAAGAGACCCAGTACTTC
15,-,TRBJ2-1,TRBV18,-,CASSPGGPSYNEQFF,TGTGCCAGCTCACCGGGGGGACCCTCCTACAATGAGCAGTTCTTC
14,-,TRBJ2-5,TRBV18,TRBD1,CASSPRQGPETQYF,TGTGCCAGCTCACCACGACAGGGACCAGAGACCCAGTACTTC
13,-,TRBJ1-5,TRBV7-8,-,CASSLGPGQPQHF,TGTGCCAGCAGCTTAGGGCCAGGTCAGCCCCAGCATTTT
14,-,TRBJ1-1,TRBV3-1/TRBV3-2,-,CASSQDLGGVEAFF,TGTGCCAGCAGCCAAGATCTGGGGGGTGTGGAAGCTTTCTTT
15,-,TRBJ1-4,TRBV7-8,-,CASSLAQSTNEKLFF,TGTGCCAGCAGCTTAGCACAGTCAACTAATGAAAAACTGTTTTTT
15,-,TRBJ2-7,TRBV3-1/TRBV3-2,TRBD1,CASSQGPGQGALQYF,TGTGCCAGCAGCCAAGGACCGGGACAGGGAGCCCTGCAGTACTTC
15,-,TRBJ2-3,TRBV29-1,-,CSVEARETLTDTQYF,TGCAGCGTTGAGGCCCGGGAGACACTCACAGATACGCAGTATTTT
11,-,TRBJ2-5,TRBV20-1,-,CSAMAKETQYF,TGCAGTGCGATGGCCAAAGAGACCCAGTACTTC
12,-,TRBJ2-7,TRBV6-5,-,CASRDDSYEQYF,TGTGCCAGCCGAGACGACAGCTACGAGCAGTACTTC
14,-,TRBJ2-5,TRBV27,-,CASITLRDQETQYF,TGTGCCAGCATCACGTTGCGGGACCAAGAGACCCAGTACTTC
16,-,TRBJ1-3,TRBV5-6,-,CASSFRQSSSGNTIYF,TGTGCCAGCAGCTTCAGACAGTCGAGCTCTGGAAACACCATATATTTT
16,-,TRBJ1-5,TRBV5-5,TRBD1,CASSPLGGGADQPQHF,TGTGCCAGCAGCCCCCTTGGAGGGGGCGCGGATCAGCCCCAGCATTTT
11,few,TRBJ2-1,TRBV3-1/TRBV3-2,-,CASSQSGEQFF,TGTGCCAGCAGCCAATCGGGTGAGCAGTTCTTC
15,-,TRBJ2-7,TRBV25-1,TRBD2,CASSELTSGSYEQYF,TGTGCCAGCAGTGAATTGACTAGCGGATCCTACGAGCAGTACTTC
18,-,TRBJ2-5,TRBV27,TRBD2,CASSLVTSGGGYQETQYF,TGTGCCAGCAGTTTGGTCACTAGCGGGGGGGGATACCAAGAGACCCAGTACTTC
17,once,TRBJ2-3,TRBV28,-,CASSPHEGRDWADTQYF,TGTGCCAGCAGTCCACACGAGGGCAGGGACTGGGCAGATACGCAGTATTTT
15,-,TRBJ1-5,TRBV2,-,CASSEGQGANQPQHF,TGTGCCAGCAGTGAGGGACAAGGGGCCAATCAGCCCCAGCATTTT
13,few,TRBJ1-2,TRBV6-4,-,CASSDSRHYGYTF,TGTGCCAGCAGTGACTCGAGGCACTATGGCTACACCTTC
14,few,TRBJ2-7,TRBV5-5,-,CASSSRVAAYEQYF,TGTGCCAGCAGCTCGAGGGTAGCGGCCTACGAGCAGTACTTC
16,-,TRBJ2-3,TRBV15,TRBD2,CATSSKRGVWTDTQYF,TGTGCCACCAGCTCTAAGCGGGGGGTGTGGACAGATACGCAGTATTTT
16,once,TRBJ1-6,TRBV21-1,-,CASSKGGGQGNSPLHF,TGTGCCAGCAGCAAAGGAGGGGGACAGGGGAATTCACCCCTCCACTTT
14,-,TRBJ2-1,TRBV27,TRBD2,CASSFGGRANEQFF,TGTGCCAGCAGTTTTGGCGGGAGGGCCAATGAGCAGTTCTTC
16,-,TRBJ1-3,TRBV7-2,-,CASSLSPGISGNTIYF,TGTGCCAGCAGCTTATCCCCAGGAATCTCTGGAAACACCATATATTTT